Listed below are T cell receptor beta chains from one sample, sequenced in a study of OX40 agonist ivuxolimab in advanced cancers. Repertoires were generated with immunoSEQ multiplex PCR, while TCRdb's copy carries only in-frame clones and drops some. The profile shows roughly 70,000 clones, about 87% of them singletons. The sample in question was CD4+ or CD8+ T cells sorted from blood, obtained in a trial of the OX40 agonist ivuxolimab. The receptors derive from an adult with an advanced solid tumor such as melanoma, head and neck, liver or kidney cancer. Each CDR3 is given with its conserved first and last residue. A D gene is named only where the DNA matches it firmly. A row's size may be missing; if present it is once, few, many or a size class.

NA,TRBV2,TRBJ1-1,TRBD1,CASRGDSSEAFF,TGTGCCAGCAGGGGGGACAGCTCTGAAGCTTTCTTT
NA,TRBV4-2,TRBJ2-1,NA,CASSQDSSGGNEQFF,TGTGCCAGCAGCCAAGATAGCTCCGGTGGTAATGAGCAGTTCTTC
NA,TRBV27,TRBJ2-7,TRBD2,CASRSSGRGSYEQYF,TGTGCCAGCAGGTCTAGCGGGAGGGGGTCCTACGAGCAGTACTTC
NA,TRBV13,TRBJ2-3,TRBD1,CARTGVITDTQYF,TGTGCCAGGACAGGGGTGATCACAGATACGCAGTATTTT
NA,TRBV19,TRBJ2-2,NA,CASSIVGELFF,TGTGCCAGTAGTATAGTCGGGGAGCTGTTTTTT
NA,TRBV2,TRBJ2-1,NA,CASRADSNEQFF,TGTGCCAGTAGAGCGGACTCCAATGAGCAGTTCTTC
NA,TRBV5-4,TRBJ1-1,NA,CASSLARGEIANTEAFF,TGTGCCAGCAGCTTGGCCCGGGGGGAGATTGCTAACACTGAAGCTTTCTTT
NA,TRBV2,TRBJ1-1,TRBD1,CASRKTGANTEAFF,TGTGCCAGCAGAAAGACAGGGGCGAACACTGAAGCTTTCTTT
NA,TRBV5-6,TRBJ2-7,NA,CASSFSTGGEQYF,TGTGCCAGCAGCTTTTCAACGGGTGGCGAGCAGTACTTC
NA,TRBV6-1,TRBJ2-5,TRBD2,CASRSSGRAETQYF,TGTGCCAGCAGGTCTAGCGGGAGGGCAGAGACCCAGTACTTC
NA,TRBV5-1,TRBJ1-4,NA,CASHPDGSNEKLFF,TGCGCCAGTCACCCGGACGGGTCTAATGAAAAACTGTTTTTT
NA,TRBV10-1,TRBJ2-1,TRBD2,CASSDFSGSSYNEQFF,TGCGCCAGCAGTGATTTTAGCGGGAGCTCCTACAATGAGCAGTTCTTC
NA,TRBV19,TRBJ2-1,NA,CASSPGGTDEQFF,TGTGCCAGTAGTCCAGGCGGGACCGATGAGCAGTTCTTC
NA,TRBV7-2,TRBJ1-3,TRBD1,CASSFSGGAGNTIYF,TGTGCCAGCAGCTTTTCAGGGGGCGCAGGAAACACCATATATTTT
NA,TRBV14,TRBJ2-1,NA,CASSQESRSFYNEQFF,TGTGCCAGCAGCCAAGAGTCCAGATCCTTTTACAATGAGCAGTTCTTC
NA,TRBV5-6,TRBJ1-2,NA,CASGVLNRKTYGYTF,TGTGCCAGCGGAGTTCTCAATAGAAAGACCTATGGCTACACCTTC
NA,TRBV19,TRBJ1-5,TRBD1,CASTLSAVGGRQPQHF,TGTGCCAGTACCCTAAGCGCGGTAGGGGGCCGTCAGCCCCAGCATTTT
once,TRBV7-9,TRBJ1-1,TRBD1,CASSPRQGRNTEAFF,TGTGCCAGCAGCCCCCGACAGGGACGGAACACTGAAGCTTTCTTT
NA,TRBV5-1,TRBJ1-4,NA,CASSLGQNNEKLFF,TGCGCCAGCAGCTTGGGACAGAATAATGAAAAACTGTTTTTT
NA,TRBV30,TRBJ1-5,NA,CAWSVRGPGGDQPQHF,TGTGCCTGGAGTGTAAGGGGACCGGGAGGTGATCAGCCCCAGCATTTT
NA,TRBV29-1,TRBJ1-3,TRBD1,CSVADRENGNTIYF,TGCAGCGTTGCTGACAGGGAGAATGGAAACACCATATATTTT
NA,TRBV6-5,TRBJ2-7,NA,CASSSVSNEQYF,TGTGCCAGCAGTTCTGTCTCGAACGAGCAGTACTTC
NA,TRBV5-1,TRBJ2-3,NA,CASSLDRAAFDTQYF,TGCGCCAGCAGCTTGGACAGAGCCGCTTTTGATACGCAGTATTTT
NA,TRBV19,TRBJ1-2,NA,CASSTTSRVLYGYTF,TGTGCCAGTAGTACCACCTCCAGGGTGTTATATGGCTACACCTTC
NA,TRBV28,TRBJ2-2,TRBD1,CASRLRGLNTGELFF,TGTGCCAGCAGACTCAGGGGGCTGAACACCGGGGAGCTGTTTTTT
NA,TRBV5-1,TRBJ1-2,NA,CASSLDTSGAQTF,TGCGCCAGCAGCTTGGATACCTCGGGGGCTCAGACCTTC
NA,TRBV4-1,TRBJ2-3,NA,CASSSIGADTQYF,TGCGCCAGCAGCTCCATTGGGGCAGATACGCAGTATTTT
NA,TRBV6-1,TRBJ1-1,NA,CASSDQGLGNTEAFF,TGTGCCAGCAGTGACCAGGGCCTTGGGAACACTGAAGCTTTCTTT
NA,TRBV10-2,TRBJ2-1,TRBD2,CASRPGTSVYNEQFF,TGCGCCAGCAGGCCCGGGACTAGCGTTTACAATGAGCAGTTCTTC
NA,TRBV15,TRBJ2-7,NA,CATSSGSTGRPYEQYF,TGTGCCACCAGCAGTGGAAGTACCGGGAGACCCTACGAGCAGTACTTC
few,TRBV2,TRBJ1-5,NA,CASSSGQRSQPQHF,TGTGCCAGCAGTTCGGGACAAAGATCGCAGCCCCAGCATTTT
NA,TRBV28,TRBJ1-5,NA,CASSPLVWMSNQPQHF,TGTGCCAGCAGTCCGCTGGTCTGGATGAGCAATCAGCCCCAGCATTTT
NA,TRBV5-8,TRBJ2-3,NA,CASSIGTALDTQYF,TGTGCCAGCAGCATCGGGACGGCTTTGGATACGCAGTATTTT
NA,TRBV11-2,TRBJ2-1,TRBD2,CASSPRTSGKRWDEQFF,TGTGCCAGCAGCCCCCGGACTAGCGGGAAGCGGTGGGATGAGCAGTTCTTC
NA,TRBV30,TRBJ2-1,TRBD2,CAWSGGTTPRGNEQFF,TGTGCCTGGAGTGGGGGGACTACTCCGCGGGGCAATGAGCAGTTCTTC
NA,TRBV28,TRBJ1-2,NA,CASIDGRFRPYGYTF,TGTGCCAGCATCGACGGTCGGTTCCGGCCCTATGGCTACACCTTC
NA,TRBV18,TRBJ1-2,NA,CASSPGQGRLGYTF,TGTGCCAGCTCACCTGGGCAGGGGAGATTGGGCTACACCTTC
NA,TRBV28,TRBJ1-5,NA,CASSLPGGPNQPQHF,TGTGCCAGCAGTTTACCGGGGGGCCCCAATCAGCCCCAGCATTTT
NA,TRBV5-6,TRBJ1-5,NA,CASSLAPGQPQHF,TGTGCCAGCAGCTTGGCCCCGGGTCAGCCCCAGCATTTT
NA,TRBV5-1,TRBJ2-2,NA,CASSLEGAGELFF,TGCGCCAGCAGCTTGGAAGGGGCCGGGGAGCTGTTTTTT
NA,TRBV5-4,TRBJ2-7,TRBD1,CASSGTGTGAYEQYF,TGTGCCAGCAGCGGGACAGGGACAGGGGCCTACGAGCAGTACTTC
NA,TRBV29-1,TRBJ2-2,NA,CSVSGGLNTGELFF,TGCAGCGTGAGTGGCGGGCTGAACACCGGGGAGCTGTTTTTT
few,TRBV10-3,TRBJ1-1,NA,CAISAQGGTEAFF,TGTGCCATCAGTGCACAGGGCGGCACTGAAGCTTTCTTT
NA,TRBV5-5,TRBJ1-5,NA,CASSADKGNQPQHF,TGTGCCAGCAGCGCTGACAAAGGCAATCAGCCCCAGCATTTT
NA,TRBV7-2,TRBJ2-3,NA,CASSRQISTDTQYF,TGTGCCAGCAGCCGCCAGATTAGCACAGATACGCAGTATTTT
NA,TRBV6-5,TRBJ1-4,NA,CASSYRAGPTNEKLFF,TGTGCCAGCAGTTACCGGGCAGGGCCAACTAATGAAAAACTGTTTTTT
NA,TRBV4-2,TRBJ2-1,TRBD2,CASSLLTSGSTNEQFF,TGTGCCAGCAGCCTACTGACTAGCGGGAGTACGAATGAGCAGTTCTTC
NA,TRBV30,TRBJ2-7,TRBD2,CAWSLTKGTISYEQYF,TGTGCCTGGAGTCTAACTAAGGGGACTATATCCTACGAGCAGTACTTC
once,TRBV30,TRBJ1-4,NA,CAWSALLTRTNEKLFF,TGTGCCTGGAGTGCCCTCTTGACACGCACTAATGAAAAACTGTTTTTT
NA,TRBV2,TRBJ1-4,TRBD1,CASSGGTDNEKLFF,TGTGCCAGCAGTGGCGGGACAGATAATGAAAAACTGTTTTTT
NA,TRBV19,TRBJ1-6,NA,CASSMGRVDSPLHF,TGTGCCAGCTCCATGGGCAGGGTCGATTCACCCCTCCACTTT
NA,TRBV7-9,TRBJ2-1,TRBD2,CASSTGLAGRNEQFF,TGTGCCAGCAGCACAGGACTAGCGGGGAGGAATGAGCAGTTCTTC
NA,TRBV7-6,TRBJ1-4,NA,CASSSSSRGIGKLFF,TGTGCCAGCAGCTCGTCGTCCAGGGGAATCGGAAAACTGTTTTTT
NA,TRBV6-6,TRBJ1-2,NA,CASSKGLNYGYTF,TGTGCCAGCAGTAAGGGGCTTAACTATGGCTACACCTTC